This T cell receptor (beta chain) was documented in a study of glioma-infiltrating T cells. This clonotype was observed many times. The iRepertoire nested amplicon-rescue multiplex PCR amplified TCR alpha and beta CDR3s from RNA. TCRdb itself ran the multiplex PCR reads through MiXCR, one entry per CDR3 protein. The profile shows 95,000 to 150,000 distinct CDR3 sequences, 20% to 25% of them singletons. This receptor was identified in a human donor with low-grade glioma or glioblastoma, undergoing nonglioma brain surgery, or in good health (not recorded which). The sequencing input was glioma tissue, nonneoplastic brain tissue, or PBMCs (not recorded which).

The CDR3 loop is CASGTDLLNTEAFF. The CDR3 DNA follows: TGTGCCAGCGGGACAGATCTTTTGAACACTGAAGCTTTCTTT. The chain has TRBV19 and TRBJ1-1; 7 nucleotides align to TRBD1. Germline V lookup: CDR1 LNHDA, CDR2 SQIVND (reference sequence). V lost 9 bases and J lost 0; bases outside the gene matches: 7. The CDR3 length is 14 residues.